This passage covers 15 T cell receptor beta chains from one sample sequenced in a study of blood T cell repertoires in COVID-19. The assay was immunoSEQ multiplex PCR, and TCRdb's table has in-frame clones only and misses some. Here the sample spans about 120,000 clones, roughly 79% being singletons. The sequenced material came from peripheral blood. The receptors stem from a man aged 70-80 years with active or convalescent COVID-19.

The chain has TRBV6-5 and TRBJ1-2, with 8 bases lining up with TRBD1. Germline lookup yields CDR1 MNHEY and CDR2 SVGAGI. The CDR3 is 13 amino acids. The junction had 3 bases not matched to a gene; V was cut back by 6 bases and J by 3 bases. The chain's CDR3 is CASREDRDYGYTF. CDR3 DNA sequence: TGTGCCAGCAGGGAGGACAGGGACTATGGCTACACCTTC.

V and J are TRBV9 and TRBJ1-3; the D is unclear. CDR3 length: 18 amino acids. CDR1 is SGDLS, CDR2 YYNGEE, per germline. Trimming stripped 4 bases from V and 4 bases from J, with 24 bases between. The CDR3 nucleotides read TGTGCCAGCAGCCCGAGAGGCAGCCAAGCGGATATAGGAAACACCATATATTTT. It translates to CASSPRGSQADIGNTIYF. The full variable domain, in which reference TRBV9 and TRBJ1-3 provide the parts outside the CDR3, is DSGVTQTPKHLITATGQRVTLRCSPRSGDLSVYWYQQSLDQGLQFLIQYYNGEERAKGNILERFSAQQFPDLHSELNLSSLELGDSALYFCASSPRGSQADIGNTIYFGEGSWLTVV.

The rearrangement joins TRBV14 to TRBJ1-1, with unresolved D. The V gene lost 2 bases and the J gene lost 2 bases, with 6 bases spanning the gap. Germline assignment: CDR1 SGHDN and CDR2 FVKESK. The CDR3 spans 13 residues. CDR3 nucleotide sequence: TGTGCCAGCAGCCAATTTCCTAACACTGAAGCTTTCTTT. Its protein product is CASSQFPNTEAFF.

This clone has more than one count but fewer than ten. The CDR3 coding sequence is TGCGCCAGCAGCCTGAAAGTGGGGCAGGGTAATGAGCAGTTCTTC. It specifies CASSLKVGQGNEQFF. This chain links TRBV5-1 with TRBJ2-1; D is possibly TRBD1 (5 bases). V shed 4 bases and J shed 7 bases, with 18 bases lying between them. Germline CDR1 SGHRS, CDR2 YFSETQ. The CDR3 covers 15 residues.

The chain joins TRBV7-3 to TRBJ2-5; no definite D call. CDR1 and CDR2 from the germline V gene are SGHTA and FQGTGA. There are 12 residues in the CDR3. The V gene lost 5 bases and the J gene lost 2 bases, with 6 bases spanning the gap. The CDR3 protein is CASSLPQETQYF. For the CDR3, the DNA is TGTGCCAGCAGCCTCCCTCAAGAGACCCAGTACTTC.

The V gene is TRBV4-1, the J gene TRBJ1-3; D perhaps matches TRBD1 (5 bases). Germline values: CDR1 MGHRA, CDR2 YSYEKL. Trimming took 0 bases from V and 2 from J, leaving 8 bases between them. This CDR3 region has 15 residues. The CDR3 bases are TGCGCCAGCAGCCAAGATTCCAGGGCTGGAAACACCATATATTTT. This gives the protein CASSQDSRAGNTIYF.

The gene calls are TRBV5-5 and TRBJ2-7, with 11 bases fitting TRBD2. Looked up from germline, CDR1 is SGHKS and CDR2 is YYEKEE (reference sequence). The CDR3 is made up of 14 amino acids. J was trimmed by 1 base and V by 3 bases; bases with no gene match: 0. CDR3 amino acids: CASSWTSGSYEQYF. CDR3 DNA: TGTGCCAGCAGCTGGACTAGCGGGTCCTACGAGCAGTACTTC.

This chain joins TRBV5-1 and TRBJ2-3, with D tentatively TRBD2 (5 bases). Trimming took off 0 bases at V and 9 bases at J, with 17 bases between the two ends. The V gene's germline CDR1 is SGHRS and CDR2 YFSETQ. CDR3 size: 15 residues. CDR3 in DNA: TGCGCCAGCAGCTTGGCGCTTAGCACCGCGGGCACGCAGTATTTT. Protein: CASSLALSTAGTQYF.

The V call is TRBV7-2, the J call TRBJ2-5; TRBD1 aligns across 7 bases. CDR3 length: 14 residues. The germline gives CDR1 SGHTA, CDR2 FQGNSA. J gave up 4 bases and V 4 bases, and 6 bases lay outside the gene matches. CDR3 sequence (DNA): TGTGCCAGCAGCTCGACAGGGTTCAGAGAGACCCAGTACTTC. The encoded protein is CASSSTGFRETQYF. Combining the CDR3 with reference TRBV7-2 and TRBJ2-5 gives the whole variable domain GAGVSQSPSNKVTEKGKDVELRCDPISGHTALYWYRQSLGQGLEFLIYFQGNSAPDKSGLPSDRFSAERTGGSVSTLTIQRTQQEDSAVYLCASSSTGFRETQYFGPGTRLLVL.

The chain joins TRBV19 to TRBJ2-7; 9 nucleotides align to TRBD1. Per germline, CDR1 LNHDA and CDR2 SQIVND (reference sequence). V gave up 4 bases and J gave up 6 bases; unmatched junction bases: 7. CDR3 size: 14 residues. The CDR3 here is CASSNRGRGSEQYF. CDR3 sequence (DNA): TGTGCCAGTAGTAACAGGGGGCGGGGGAGCGAGCAGTACTTC.

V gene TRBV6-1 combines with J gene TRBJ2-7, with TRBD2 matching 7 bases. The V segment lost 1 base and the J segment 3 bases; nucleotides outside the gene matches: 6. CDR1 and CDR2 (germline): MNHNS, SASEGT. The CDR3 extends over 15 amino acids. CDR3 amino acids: CASSEGGGRIYEQYF. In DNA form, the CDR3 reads TGTGCCAGCAGTGAAGGGGGCGGGAGAATCTACGAGCAGTACTTC.

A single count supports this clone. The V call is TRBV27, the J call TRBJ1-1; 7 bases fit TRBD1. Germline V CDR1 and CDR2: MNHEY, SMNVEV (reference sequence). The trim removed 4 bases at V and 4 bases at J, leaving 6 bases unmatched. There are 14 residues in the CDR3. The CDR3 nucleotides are TGTGCCAGCAGTTATAAGGGGGCGGCCACTGAAGCTTTCTTT. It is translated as CASSYKGAATEAFF.

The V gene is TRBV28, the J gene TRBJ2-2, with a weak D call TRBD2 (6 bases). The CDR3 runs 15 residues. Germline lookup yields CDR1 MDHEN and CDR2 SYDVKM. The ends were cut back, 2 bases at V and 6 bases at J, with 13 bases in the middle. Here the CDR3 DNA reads TGTGCCAGCAGTTTAACCGGGGGTGGTTCCGGGGAGCTGTTTTTT. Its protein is CASSLTGGGSGELFF.

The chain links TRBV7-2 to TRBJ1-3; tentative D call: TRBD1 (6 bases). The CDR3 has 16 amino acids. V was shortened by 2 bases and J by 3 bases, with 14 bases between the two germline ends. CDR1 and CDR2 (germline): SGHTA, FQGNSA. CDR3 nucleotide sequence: TGTGCCAGCAGCTTAAATGGGGGCGGATATGGAAACACCATATATTTT. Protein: CASSLNGGGYGNTIYF.

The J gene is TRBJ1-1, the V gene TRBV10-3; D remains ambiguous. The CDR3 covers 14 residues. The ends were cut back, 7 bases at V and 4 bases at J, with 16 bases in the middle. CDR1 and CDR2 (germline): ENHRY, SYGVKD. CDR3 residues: CAITTGSTGTEAFF. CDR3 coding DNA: TGTGCCATCACCACCGGCAGCACGGGCACTGAAGCTTTCTTT.